This entry describes one T cell receptor (beta chain). Its antigen is unknown. The protocol was immunoSEQ multiplex PCR, while the TCRdb copy is restricted to in-frame clones and leaves out a portion. The sample has fewer than 75,000 clones, about 80% seen once; the top ten hold about 1.6%. After removal of 2 bases from V and 7 bases from J, the junction contained 12 bases not matched to a gene. Germline V gives CDR1 SEHNR, CDR2 FQNEAQ (reference sequence). The CDR3 extends over 17 amino acids. The sample is drawn from a study of T cell repertoires and HLA-DP antigens. Findings and caveats of the study: Sorted CD137+ clonality was around 0.38 for both alloantigens, versus about 0.043 pre-culture.

The source material was CD4+ T cells from PBMCs. The clonotype was recovered from a man between 60 and 75 years old in good health and CMV-seronegative. This chain connects TRBV7-9 to TRBJ2-5, with 11 bases lining up with TRBD1. CDR3 protein: CASSLLRGTGGAGTQYF. CDR3 DNA sequence: TGTGCCAGCAGCTTACTCCGGGGGACAGGGGGTGCGGGGACCCAGTACTTC.